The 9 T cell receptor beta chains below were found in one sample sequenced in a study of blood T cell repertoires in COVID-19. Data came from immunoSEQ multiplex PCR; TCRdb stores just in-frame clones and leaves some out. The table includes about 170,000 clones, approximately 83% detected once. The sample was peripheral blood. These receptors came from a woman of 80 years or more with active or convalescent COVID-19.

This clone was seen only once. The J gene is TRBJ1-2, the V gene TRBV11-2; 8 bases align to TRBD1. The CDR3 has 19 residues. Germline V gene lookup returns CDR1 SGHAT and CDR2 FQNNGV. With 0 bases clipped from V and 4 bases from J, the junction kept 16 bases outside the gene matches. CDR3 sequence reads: CASSLDTQGAFGSGYGYTF. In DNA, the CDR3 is TGTGCCAGCAGCTTAGATACCCAGGGGGCTTTTGGGTCGGGCTATGGCTACACCTTC.

The CDR3 DNA sequence: TGTGCCAGCAGCTCTAGCCGGGACAGGGGTATTCCTGAAGCTTTCTTT. It specifies CASSSSRDRGIPEAFF. V usage is TRBV5-6 and J usage is TRBJ1-1; 10 bases line up with TRBD1. Germline V CDR1 and CDR2: SGHDT, YYEEEE. The CDR3 has 16 residues. Trimming removed 3 bases from V and 6 bases from J; junction bases left unmatched: 11.

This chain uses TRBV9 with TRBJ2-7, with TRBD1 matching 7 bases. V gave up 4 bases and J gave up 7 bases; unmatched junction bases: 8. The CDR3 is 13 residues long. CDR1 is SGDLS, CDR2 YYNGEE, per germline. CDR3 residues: CASSTPTGSEQYF. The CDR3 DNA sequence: TGTGCCAGCAGCACACCGACAGGGTCGGAGCAGTACTTC. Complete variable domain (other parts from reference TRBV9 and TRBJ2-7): DSGVTQTPKHLITATGQRVTLRCSPRSGDLSVYWYQQSLDQGLQFLIQYYNGEERAKGNILERFSAQQFPDLHSELNLSSLELGDSALYFCASSTPTGSEQYFGPGTRLTVT.

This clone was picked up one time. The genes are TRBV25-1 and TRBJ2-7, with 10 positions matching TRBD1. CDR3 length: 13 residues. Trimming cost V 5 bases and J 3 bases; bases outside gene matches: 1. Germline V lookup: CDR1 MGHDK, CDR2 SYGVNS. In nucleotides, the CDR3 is TGTGCCAGCAGTAGGGACAGGGGCTACGAGCAGTACTTC. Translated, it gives CASSRDRGYEQYF.

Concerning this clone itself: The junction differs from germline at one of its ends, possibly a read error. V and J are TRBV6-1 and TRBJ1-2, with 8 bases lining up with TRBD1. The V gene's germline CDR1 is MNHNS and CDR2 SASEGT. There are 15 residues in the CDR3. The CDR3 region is CASSEVRGLNYGYTF. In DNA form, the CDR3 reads TGTGCTAGCAGTGAGGTCAGGGGGCTTAACTATGGCTACACCTTC.

CDR3 sequence reads: CASSEREGVTTGELFF. DNA for the CDR3: TGTGCCAGCAGTGAGAGGGAGGGTGTTACCACCGGGGAGCTGTTTTTT. This sequence joins TRBV2 and TRBJ2-2; 7 nucleotides align to TRBD2. The germline V gene has CDR1 SNHLY and CDR2 FYNNEI. The CDR3 is made up of 16 amino acids. The V and J ends lost 3 bases and 4 bases, in that order; junction bases with no gene match: 8.

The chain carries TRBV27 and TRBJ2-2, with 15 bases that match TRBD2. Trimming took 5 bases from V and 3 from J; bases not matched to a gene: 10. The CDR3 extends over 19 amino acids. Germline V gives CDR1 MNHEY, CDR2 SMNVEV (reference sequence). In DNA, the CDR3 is TGTGCCAGCAGTATTCGGACTAGCGGGGGGGTACGGGACACCGGGGAGCTGTTTTTT. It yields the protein CASSIRTSGGVRDTGELFF.

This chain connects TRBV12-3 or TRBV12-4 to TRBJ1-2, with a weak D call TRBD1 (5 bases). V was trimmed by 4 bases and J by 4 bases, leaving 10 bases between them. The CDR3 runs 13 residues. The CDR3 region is CASSSGGTYGYTF. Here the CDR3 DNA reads TGTGCCAGCAGTTCTGGGGGGACCTATGGCTACACCTTC.

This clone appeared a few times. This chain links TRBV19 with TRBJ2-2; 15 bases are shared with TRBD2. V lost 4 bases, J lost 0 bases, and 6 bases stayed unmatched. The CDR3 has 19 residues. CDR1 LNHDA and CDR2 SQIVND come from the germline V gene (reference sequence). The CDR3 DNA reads TGTGCCAGTAGTAGCCCGGGACTAGCGGGGGGCTCGAACACCGGGGAGCTGTTTTTT. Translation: CASSSPGLAGGSNTGELFF.